This passage covers 15 T cell receptor beta chains from one sample sequenced in a study of response to subunit inactivated influenza vaccine. TCRdb re-derived calls from the RT-PCR reads in MiXCR, one entry per CDR3 protein. Of 500,000 to 600,000 distinct CDR3 sequences in the sample, approximately 10% were seen once. This same sample was also part of a study on T cells expressing NK-cell markers. That publication notes: UMI-tagged 5'RACE template switching yielded the TCR beta cDNA.

Material: PBMCs from blood, obtained on the day of vaccination. These receptors all stem from a man aged 50 to 59 who received an inactivated influenza vaccine.

This clonotype was seen a handful of times. The V and J genes are TRBV5-1 and TRBJ2-7; 11 positions agree with TRBD2. V lost 4 bases, J lost 2 bases, and 8 bases stayed unmatched. Per germline, CDR1 SGHRS and CDR2 YFSETQ. The CDR3 extends over 16 amino acids. The CDR3 nucleotides read TGCGCCAGCAGCCCAGGGACTAGCGGTTACACCTACGAGCAGTACTTC. It encodes CASSPGTSGYTYEQYF.

The chain recombines TRBV4-3 with TRBJ2-3; 7 positions agree with TRBD2. This CDR3 region has 16 residues. CDR1 is LGHNA and CDR2 is YSLEER in the germline V gene. With V trimmed by 1 base and J by 1 base, 5 bases remained unmatched. The chain's CDR3 is CASSQGSGVGTDTQYF. The DNA of the CDR3 is TGCGCCAGCAGCCAAGGGAGCGGGGTCGGCACAGATACGCAGTATTTT.

This chain links TRBV5-5 with TRBJ1-2; D remains unclear. Germline assignment: CDR1 SGHKS and CDR2 YYEKEE (reference sequence). The CDR3 is 14 amino acids. V lost 0 bases, J lost 3 bases, and 9 bases lay in between. The CDR3 DNA sequence: TGTGCCAGCAGCTTGGCCCCGACCGACTATGGCTACACCTTC. Protein: CASSLAPTDYGYTF.

This chain links TRBV28 with TRBJ2-1; 8 bases match TRBD2. With 3 bases clipped from V and 1 base from J, the junction kept 5 bases outside the gene matches. The CDR3 is 16 residues long. Germline V gene sequence: CDR1 MDHEN, CDR2 SYDVKM. The CDR3 spells CASSFISGGSYNEQFF. In nucleotides, the CDR3 is TGTGCCAGCAGTTTTATATCGGGAGGGTCCTACAATGAGCAGTTCTTC. The full variable domain, completed using reference TRBV28 and TRBJ2-1, is DVKVTQSSRYLVKRTGEKVFLECVQDMDHENMFWYRQDPGLGLRLIYFSYDVKMKEKGDIPEGYSVSREKKERFSLILESASTNQTSMYLCASSFISGGSYNEQFFGPGTRLTVL.

This clonotype was detected a few times. The chain recombines TRBV10-2 with TRBJ2-7; 7 positions match TRBD2. V shed 9 bases, J shed 3 bases, and the junction held 5 bases outside the gene matches. The CDR3 length is 12 residues. Germline CDR1 is WSHSY and CDR2 is SAAADI. CDR3 in amino acids: CASGLVIYEQYF. The CDR3 nucleotides read TGCGCCAGTGGACTAGTGATCTACGAGCAGTACTTC.

This chain uses TRBV6-2 or TRBV6-3 with TRBJ2-3; D is perhaps TRBD1 or TRBD2 (5 bases each). Germline CDR1 MNHEY, CDR2 SVGEGT. V lost 5 bases and J lost 5, with 14 bases in between. The CDR3 consists of 14 residues. The CDR3 loop reads CASSHRDGRDTQYF. CDR3 DNA: TGTGCCAGCAGTCACCGGGACGGTAGAGATACGCAGTATTTT.

The V gene is TRBV20-1, the J gene TRBJ2-7, with TRBD1 identical over 9 bases. This CDR3 contains 15 residues. Trimming took 6 bases from V and 1 from J; bases not matched to a gene: 10. Per germline, CDR1 DFQATT and CDR2 SNEGSKA (reference sequence). The CDR3 here is CSALPGQGFSYEQYF. For the CDR3, the DNA is TGCAGTGCCCTACCGGGACAGGGCTTTTCCTACGAGCAGTACTTC.

The chain links TRBV7-8 to TRBJ2-3, with 7 bases aligning to TRBD2. V lost 0 bases, J lost 3 bases, and 12 bases stayed unmatched. Germline CDR1 is SGHVS and CDR2 is FQNEAQ. The CDR3 loop spans 18 amino acids. CDR3 coding DNA: TGTGCCAGCAGCTTAGCGGGTGGACGCGGGAGTGAGACAGATACGCAGTATTTT. Translating it yields CASSLAGGRGSETDTQYF.

This clonotype was counted a few times. V usage is TRBV7-8 and J usage is TRBJ2-2, with a tentative D call TRBD2 (6 bases). The V gene's germline CDR1 is SGHVS and CDR2 FQNEAQ. V was trimmed by 3 bases and J by 1 base, leaving 12 bases between them. CDR3 length: 16 residues. CDR3 nucleotides: TGTGCCAGCAGCTTGAGTATGGGGGGGAACACCGGGGAGCTGTTTTTT. Its translation is CASSLSMGGNTGELFF.

The rearrangement joins TRBV20-1 to TRBJ2-7; D is unresolved. V lost 6 bases to trimming and J lost 0 bases, with 15 bases between them. CDR1 is DFQATT and CDR2 is SNEGSKA in the germline V gene (reference sequence). The CDR3 is 14 residues long. The CDR3 spells CSARPPRRSYEQYF. DNA for the CDR3: TGCAGTGCAAGACCCCCCAGGCGCTCCTACGAGCAGTACTTC.

The V gene is TRBV10-3, the J gene TRBJ1-5; D not resolved. Trimming took off 5 bases at V and 3 bases at J, with 14 bases between the two ends. CDR1 is ENHRY, CDR2 SYGVKD, per germline. There are 15 residues in the CDR3. CDR3 DNA: TGTGCCATCAGTCCCAGTTTGGGAGACAATCAGCCCCAGCATTTT. This gives the protein CAISPSLGDNQPQHF.

The chain links TRBV11-2 to TRBJ2-2; D not resolved. The CDR3 is 14 amino acids. Germline V gene sequence: CDR1 SGHAT, CDR2 FQNNGV. Trimming cost V 1 base and J 5 bases, with 8 bases left between them. CDR3 bases: TGTGCCAGCAGCTTAGTCCGTAGGACCGGGGAGCTGTTTTTT. Amino acids: CASSLVRRTGELFF.

The V and J genes are TRBV11-2 and TRBJ2-7; tentative D call: TRBD2 (6 bases). The germline CDR1 and CDR2 sequences are SGHAT and FQNNGV. The CDR3 consists of 12 residues. Trimming shortened V by 4 bases and J by 5 bases, and 9 bases separated the two germline ends. CDR3 sequence: CASSSGVHEQYF. As DNA, the CDR3 is TGTGCCAGCAGCTCGGGGGTCCACGAGCAGTACTTC.

The gene calls are TRBV5-5 and TRBJ1-1; tentatively, D is TRBD1 (5 bases). Germline V CDR1 and CDR2: SGHKS, YYEKEE (reference sequence). This CDR3 has 16 amino acids. Trimming took 0 bases from V and 5 from J, leaving 17 bases between them. CDR3 in amino acids: CASSLVVGATWTEAFF. The CDR3 coding sequence is TGTGCCAGCAGCTTGGTTGTCGGGGCGACATGGACTGAAGCTTTCTTT.

This clonotype was found a few times. V and J are TRBV28 and TRBJ1-5; a weak D match, TRBD1 (5 bases). V shed 6 bases and J shed 4 bases, with 10 bases lying between them. The germline gives CDR1 MDHEN, CDR2 SYDVKM. The CDR3 has 13 amino acids. The CDR3 DNA reads TGTGCCAGCAGGGAACAGGAAAATCAGCCCCAGCATTTT. Protein: CASREQENQPQHF.